This passage covers 27 T cell receptor beta chains from one sample sequenced in a study of T-cell reconstitution after alpha-beta-depleted transplantation in children. Unique molecular identifiers featured in how the TCRbeta library was prepared. From the PCR reads, TCRdb called clonotypes with MiXCR, one entry per CDR3 protein. The table records 530,000 or so distinct CDR3 sequences, 20% to 30% of them present only once. This specimen was PBMCs, taken before TCRalphabeta/CD19-depleted stem cell transplant. The source of these receptors is a boy under two years old with Wiskott-Aldrich syndrome, due to receive a stem cell transplant.

This clonotype came up a few times. This rearrangement joins TRBV29-1 to TRBJ1-6, with unresolved D. Per the germline V gene, CDR1 is SQVTM and CDR2 is ANQGSEA. Trimming left V 5 bases short and J 4 bases short, with 9 bases between. The CDR3 consists of 13 residues. The CDR3 loop reads CSVRAGYNSPLHF. The CDR3 region has the DNA TGCAGCGTTCGGGCGGGGTATAATTCACCCCTCCACTTT. Full variable domain (rest looked up from reference TRBV29-1 and TRBJ1-6): SAVISQKPSRDICQRGTSLTIQCQVDSQVTMMFWYRQQPGQSLTLIATANQGSEATYESGFVIDKFPISRPNLTFSTLTVSNMSPEDSSIYLCSVRAGYNSPLHFGNGTRLTVT.

This chain connects TRBV9 to TRBJ2-5; perhaps TRBD1 as D (6 bases). The CDR3 consists of 14 residues. The germline V gene encodes CDR1 SGDLS and CDR2 YYNGEE. V was trimmed by 0 bases and J by 4 bases, leaving 10 bases between them. CDR3 loop: CASSVGQGTETQYF. The DNA of the CDR3 is TGTGCCAGCAGCGTAGGTCAGGGGACAGAGACCCAGTACTTC.

This sequence joins TRBV15 and TRBJ2-7; D uncertain. CDR3 length: 12 amino acids. The germline V gene encodes CDR1 LNHNV and CDR2 YYDKDF (reference sequence). V lost 2 bases to trimming and J lost 6 bases, with 8 bases between them. In DNA form, the CDR3 reads TGTGCCACCAGCAGACCGCTGGGCGAGCAGTACTTC. Translation: CATSRPLGEQYF. Using reference TRBV15 and TRBJ2-7 for the parts outside the CDR3, the full variable domain is DAMVIQNPRYQVTQFGKPVTLSCSQTLNHNVMYWYQQKSSQAPKLLFHYYDKDFNNEADTPDNFQSRRPNTSFCFLDIRSPGLGDTAMYLCATSRPLGEQYFGPGTRLTVT.

This clonotype has only a few counts. The gene calls are TRBV24-1 and TRBJ2-1; D remains unclear. With 5 bases removed from V and 7 bases from J, the gap between germline ends came to 20 bases. Germline values: CDR1 KGHDR, CDR2 SFDVKD. The CDR3 has 16 residues. In DNA form, the CDR3 reads TGTGCCACCAGTGTCGATGACGGCCTCGGCGTTAATGAGCAGTTCTTC. Translating gives CATSVDDGLGVNEQFF.

This clonotype was observed a few times. The chain has TRBV29-1 and TRBJ1-4; TRBD1 might be the D (6 bases). The CDR3 spans 14 residues. CDR1 and CDR2 from the germline V gene are SQVTM and ANQGSEA. The germline V and J ends were trimmed by 7 bases and 2 bases, with 14 bases remaining between them. The CDR3 DNA reads TGCAGCGCACATCCGGGGGGCACTAATGAAAAACTGTTTTTT. This encodes CSAHPGGTNEKLFF.

The V gene is TRBV25-1, the J gene TRBJ2-3; perhaps TRBD2 as D (5 bases). The V end was cut by 2 bases, the J end by 2 bases, with 11 bases between. Germline-derived CDR1 and CDR2 are MGHDK and SYGVNS. This CDR3 is built from 15 residues. The CDR3 DNA follows: TGTGCCAGCAGTGAAGTCAGCGGACCCACAGATACGCAGTATTTT. It specifies CASSEVSGPTDTQYF.

CDR3 residues: CASSPRQGEDTEAFF. CDR3 bases: TGCGCCAGCAGCCCGAGACAGGGGGAGGACACTGAAGCTTTCTTT. V is TRBV5-1 and J is TRBJ1-1; TRBD1 agrees at 9 bases. This CDR3 comprises 15 residues. After removal of 4 bases from V and 3 bases from J, the junction contained 7 bases not matched to a gene. Germline CDR1 SGHRS, CDR2 YFSETQ.

The table lists this clonotype with a few counts. The gene calls are TRBV5-1 and TRBJ2-3; 8 bases agree with TRBD2. Germline V gene lookup returns CDR1 SGHRS and CDR2 YFSETQ. Unmatched junction bases numbered 4, after V lost 1 base and J lost 0 bases. CDR3 length equals 16 residues. The CDR3: CASSLRSSGSTDTQYF. In nucleotides, the CDR3 is TGCGCCAGCAGCTTGCGGTCTAGCGGGAGCACAGATACGCAGTATTTT.

The chain combines TRBV12-3 or TRBV12-4 with TRBJ2-5; 14 bases align to TRBD2. This CDR3 has 16 residues. V lost 6 bases, J lost 4 bases, and 7 bases stayed unmatched. CDR3 protein: CASRQTGTSGGETQYF. CDR3 sequence (DNA): TGTGCCAGCAGACAAACCGGGACTAGCGGGGGAGAGACCCAGTACTTC.

V gene TRBV29-1 combines with J gene TRBJ1-5; 7 nucleotides match TRBD1. V lost 4 bases to trimming and J lost 5 bases; unmatched junction nucleotides: 5. Per the germline V gene, CDR1 is SQVTM and CDR2 is ANQGSEA. This CDR3 has 13 amino acids. CDR3 nucleotide sequence: TGCAGCGTTGGAGACAGGGCCGATCAGCCCCAGCATTTT. It translates to CSVGDRADQPQHF.

A single count supports this clonotype. The chain links TRBV5-1 to TRBJ1-1; D gene ambiguous. Germline values: CDR1 SGHRS, CDR2 YFSETQ. Trimming took off 0 bases at V and 5 bases at J, with 11 bases between the two ends. This CDR3 is built from 14 residues. The CDR3: CASSLAPRVTEAFF. CDR3 DNA: TGCGCCAGCAGCTTGGCGCCTCGGGTAACTGAAGCTTTCTTT.

Ten or more counts support this clonotype. The chain combines TRBV6-2 or TRBV6-3 with TRBJ2-1; TRBD2 aligns across 8 bases. CDR3 length equals 13 residues. V gave up 9 bases and J gave up 3 bases; unmatched junction bases: 4. Looked up from germline, CDR1 is MNHEY and CDR2 is SVGEGT. Here the CDR3 DNA reads TGTGCCAGTATAGCGGGAAACTACAATGAGCAGTTCTTC. The encoded protein is CASIAGNYNEQFF.

The chain carries TRBV3-1 and TRBJ1-2, with D possibly TRBD1 on 5 matching bases. The germline gives CDR1 LGHDT, CDR2 YNNKEL (reference sequence). This CDR3 is 13 amino acids long. The V end was cut by 1 base, the J end by 6 bases, with 9 bases between. The CDR3 reads CASSQGGPHGYTF. The CDR3 DNA sequence: TGTGCCAGCAGCCAAGGGGGCCCCCATGGCTACACCTTC. The full variable domain, rest sourced from reference TRBV3-1 and TRBJ1-2, is DTAVSQTPKYLVTQMGNDKSIKCEQNLGHDTMYWYKQDSKKFLKIMFSYNNKELIINETVPNRFSPKSPDKAHLNLHINSLELGDSAVYFCASSQGGPHGYTFGSGTRLTVV.

The V gene is TRBV7-2, the J gene TRBJ2-7; D is ambiguous. Looked up from germline, CDR1 is SGHTA and CDR2 is FQGNSA. Trimming pared 5 bases from V and 3 bases from J, leaving 11 bases between. This CDR3 has 13 amino acids. DNA for the CDR3: TGTGCCAGCAGCAGTACCGGCCACTACGAGCAGTACTTC. Residues: CASSSTGHYEQYF.

About this clonotype: The junction departs from the called germline gene at one end, perhaps through a read error. This chain connects TRBV5-1 to TRBJ2-7; 9 nucleotides match TRBD1. The length of the CDR3 is 15 residues. Per the germline V gene, CDR1 is SGHRS and CDR2 is YFSETQ. The CDR3, as DNA: TGCGCCGGCAGCTACAGGACAGGGGCGGCCTACGAGCAGTACTTC. Translated, it gives CAGSYRTGAAYEQYF.

This rearrangement joins TRBV12-3 or TRBV12-4 to TRBJ2-2; D tentatively fits TRBD1 or TRBD2 (5 bases each). The CDR3 loop spans 15 amino acids. V shed 3 bases and J shed 9 bases, with 17 bases lying between them. The CDR3 nucleotides are TGTGCCAGCAGTTTCGTCCGCAAGAGGGGATGGGAGCTGTTTTTT. Translation gives CASSFVRKRGWELFF.

The J gene is TRBJ2-1, the V gene TRBV4-1, with a tentative D call TRBD1 (7 bases). This CDR3 spans 16 amino acids. Between the trimmed V and J ends, which lost 3 bases and 9 bases, there was a span of 21 bases. Looked up from germline, CDR1 is MGHRA and CDR2 is YSYEKL. The CDR3 protein is CASSHRQGPLGGEQFF. In DNA, the CDR3 is TGCGCCAGCAGCCACCGACAGGGTCCCCTGGGAGGTGAGCAGTTCTTC.

This clonotype occurred a few times. The chain carries TRBV12-3 or TRBV12-4 and TRBJ2-2; 9 bases are a match to TRBD1. This CDR3 spans 15 amino acids. V lost 8 bases, J lost 8 bases, and 12 bases stayed unmatched. This CDR3 is CASLSLQGAGGELFF. DNA of the CDR3: TGTGCCAGCCTCTCTTTACAGGGGGCAGGGGGGGAGCTGTTTTTT.

This clonotype was found a few times. This chain links TRBV5-1 with TRBJ2-5; D gene unclear. V dropped 3 bases and J dropped 5 bases, with 14 bases sitting between them. CDR3 length: 14 amino acids. Germline V gives CDR1 SGHRS, CDR2 YFSETQ. This CDR3 is CASSSLAGPETQYF. The CDR3 nucleotides read TGCGCCAGCAGCTCCTTAGCAGGACCGGAGACCCAGTACTTC.

Only a few counts were recorded for this clonotype. This chain connects TRBV5-1 to TRBJ2-2; D possibly corresponds to TRBD2 (6 bases). The germline CDR1 and CDR2 sequences are SGHRS and YFSETQ. The CDR3 has 16 residues. The ends were cut back, 0 bases at V and 1 base at J, with 10 bases in the middle. In nucleotides, the CDR3 is TGCGCCAGCAGCTTGGCTGTTAGCGGGAACACCGGGGAGCTGTTTTTT. Its protein product is CASSLAVSGNTGELFF.

The V call is TRBV6-1, the J call TRBJ1-1; TRBD1 might be the D (6 bases). The length of the CDR3 is 16 residues. Germline V gene lookup returns CDR1 MNHNS and CDR2 SASEGT. The V end lost 4 bases, the J end lost 3 bases, and 18 bases lay between the germline ends. CDR3: CASSAPGGGGHTEAFF. For the CDR3, the DNA is TGTGCCAGCAGTGCCCCAGGCGGCGGGGGGCACACTGAAGCTTTCTTT.

The table lists this clonotype with a few counts. The chain links TRBV12-3 or TRBV12-4 to TRBJ2-1, with unresolved D. V lost 5 bases, J lost 0 bases, and 11 bases lay in between. This CDR3 contains 15 residues. CDR3 region: CASSPQPSSYNEQFF. The CDR3 bases are TGTGCCAGCAGTCCACAACCCAGCTCCTACAATGAGCAGTTCTTC.

The genes are TRBV12-3 or TRBV12-4 and TRBJ1-1, with 10 bases fitting TRBD1. Unmatched junction bases numbered 8, after V lost 6 bases and J lost 4 bases. The CDR3 contains 15 residues. CDR3 region: CASRGPGQGITEAFF. CDR3 bases: TGTGCCAGCAGGGGCCCGGGACAGGGGATCACTGAAGCTTTCTTT.

The chain employs TRBV5-1 and TRBJ2-3, with 9 positions matching TRBD2. The CDR3 has 14 residues. Trimming at V came to 6 bases and at J to 6 bases, leaving 8 bases not matched to a gene. The germline CDR1 and CDR2 sequences are SGHRS and YFSETQ. In DNA form, the CDR3 reads TGCGCCAGCAACCTAGCGGGGACCCTTGATACGCAGTATTTT. It is translated as CASNLAGTLDTQYF.

In this sample, this clonotype turned up a few times. The chain is built from TRBV20-1 and TRBJ2-7; 7 bases fit TRBD1. This CDR3 region has 14 residues. CDR1 is DFQATT, CDR2 SNEGSKA, per germline (reference sequence). V was clipped by 3 bases and J by 0 bases; unmatched bases: 5. CDR3 sequence reads: CSARDRKSSYEQYF. CDR3 in DNA: TGCAGTGCTAGGGACAGGAAAAGCTCCTACGAGCAGTACTTC.

This clonotype occurred once. J is TRBJ2-1 and V is TRBV3-1; 10 bases align to TRBD2. CDR3 length: 19 residues. CDR1 and CDR2 from the germline V gene are LGHDT and YNNKEL (reference sequence). Germline trimming cut 11 bases from V and 7 bases from J; bases unmatched to any gene: 26. The CDR3 sequence: CARCFNLAGGPLGENEQFF. CDR3 in DNA: TGTGCCCGCTGTTTTAATTTAGCGGGAGGCCCCTTGGGGGAGAATGAGCAGTTCTTC.

This clonotype was counted between two and nine times. The rearrangement links TRBV30 to TRBJ1-2; D unresolved. The germline CDR1 and CDR2 sequences are GTSNPN and SVGIG (reference sequence). Trimming removed 2 bases at V and 5 bases at J, with 9 bases between. The CDR3 has 12 residues. In DNA form, the CDR3 reads TGTGCCTGGAGTAGGGATCTTTATGGCTACACCTTC. Translating it yields CAWSRDLYGYTF.